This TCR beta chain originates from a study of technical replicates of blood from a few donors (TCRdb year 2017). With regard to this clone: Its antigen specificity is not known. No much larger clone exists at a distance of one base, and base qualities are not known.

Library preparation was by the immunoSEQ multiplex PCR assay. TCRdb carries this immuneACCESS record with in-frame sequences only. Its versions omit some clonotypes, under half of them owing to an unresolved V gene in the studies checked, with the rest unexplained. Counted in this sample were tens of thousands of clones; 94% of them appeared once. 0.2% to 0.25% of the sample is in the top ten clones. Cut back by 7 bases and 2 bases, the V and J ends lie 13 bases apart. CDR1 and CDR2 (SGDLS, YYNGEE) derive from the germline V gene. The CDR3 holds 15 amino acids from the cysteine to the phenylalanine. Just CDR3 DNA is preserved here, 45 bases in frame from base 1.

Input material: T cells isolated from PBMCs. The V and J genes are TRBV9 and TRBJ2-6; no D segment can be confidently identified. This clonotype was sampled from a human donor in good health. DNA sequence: TGTGCCAGCGCGAAGACAACGACTGGGGCCAACGTCCTGACTTTC. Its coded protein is CASAKTTTGANVLTF.